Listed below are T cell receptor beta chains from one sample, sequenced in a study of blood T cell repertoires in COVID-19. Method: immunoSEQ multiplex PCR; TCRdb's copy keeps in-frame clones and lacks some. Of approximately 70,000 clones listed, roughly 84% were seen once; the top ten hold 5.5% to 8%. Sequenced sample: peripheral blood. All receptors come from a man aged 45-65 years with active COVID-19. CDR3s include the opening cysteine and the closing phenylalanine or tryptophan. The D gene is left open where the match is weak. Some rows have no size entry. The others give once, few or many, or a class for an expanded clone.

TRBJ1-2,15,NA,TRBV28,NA,TGTGCCAGCAGTTTATTCCGGGGAGCTAACTATGGCTACACCTTC,CASSLFRGANYGYTF
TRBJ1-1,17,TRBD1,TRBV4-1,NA,TGCGCCAGCAGCCCAAACAGGGGGATGTTCGGGGACACTGAAGCTTTCTTT,CASSPNRGMFGDTEAFF
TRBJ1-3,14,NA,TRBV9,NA,TGTGCCAGCAGTCTTAACAGAATCGGAAACACCATATATTTT,CASSLNRIGNTIYF
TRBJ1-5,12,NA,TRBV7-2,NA,TGTGCCAGCAGCCCCTACAATCAGCCCCAGCATTTT,CASSPYNQPQHF
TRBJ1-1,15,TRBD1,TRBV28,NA,TGTGCCAGCAGCCCACCTCAGGGGGCTACCGCTGAAGCTTTCTTT,CASSPPQGATAEAFF
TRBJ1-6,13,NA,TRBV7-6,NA,TGTGCCAGCAGCCCGGACACAGATTCACCCCTCCACTTT,CASSPDTDSPLHF
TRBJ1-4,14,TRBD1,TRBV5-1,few,TGCGCCAGCAGCCAGGACAGGGGGAATGAAAAACTGTTTTTT,CASSQDRGNEKLFF
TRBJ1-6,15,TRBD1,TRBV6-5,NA,TGTGCCAGCAGTATCCCGGGACAGGGGAATTCACCCCTCCACTTT,CASSIPGQGNSPLHF
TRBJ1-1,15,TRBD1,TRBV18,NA,TGTGCCAGCTCACCGGACAGGGGGCAGGGCACTGAAGCTTTCTTT,CASSPDRGQGTEAFF
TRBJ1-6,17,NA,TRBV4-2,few,TGTGCCAGCAGCCAAGGAATGACATCACGGGAGGATTCACCCCTCCACTTT,CASSQGMTSREDSPLHF
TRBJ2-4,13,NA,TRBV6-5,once,TGTGCCAGCAGAGAGACTGCTTTAAGCATTCAGTACTTC,CASRETALSIQYF